Here is one T cell receptor (beta chain) with its context. Only a few counts were recorded for this clone. No cognate antigen has been identified for it. The record has no base qualities; no much larger clone is one base away. Each collaborating institution followed its own protocols to collect whole blood in K2EDTA tubes. For TCRbeta analysis, collaborators shipped samples in one of three forms: frozen whole blood, isolated PBMCs, or DNA extracted from either of those sample types. These data originate in a study of blood T cell repertoires in COVID-19 (dated by TCRdb to 2020 to 2022). For context, the study as a whole: Samples from collaborators originated in the United States, Italy and Spain and spanned both the acute and convalescent phases of COVID-19. The prospective study material was composed of cDNA or gDNA derived from T cells, B-cell-depleted T cells, or PBMCs. The dataset comprised deeply sampled blood TCRbeta repertoires from subjects exposed to, actively infected with, or recovered from COVID-19. A freely available public database, intended as a resource for researchers studying the immune response to SARS-CoV-2, is where the repertoires were released. The samples were drawn from two sources: the first 160 participants of the ongoing ImmuneRACE study, and 1,254 subjects contributed by 6 global collaborators. The sample metadata nearly always contained a de-identified subject ID, COVID-19 status, age in years and sex. HLA class I and class II types, where available, came from metadata supplied by the sample provider rather than from assay-based typing. Here is what the overall study found, with its caveats: How much clinical and demographic metadata was included differed by source and by participant, and the metadata was provided uncurated.

Spanning cysteine to phenylalanine, the CDR3 consists of 13 amino acids. CDR3 DNA is the only sequence kept; it has 39 bases, read in frame from the first base. Reading the germline V gene gives CDR1 ENHRY and CDR2 SYGVKD. At the junction V is shortened by 6 bases and J by 6 bases; bases outside the gene matches: 7. The immunoSEQ Assay, a bias-controlled multiplex PCR, was used to amplify TCRbeta CDR3 regions from genomic DNA. On the study's bioinformatics: Nucleated cell counts per sample were estimated from amplification of reference gene primers within the assay. To quantify the absolute abundance of each unique TCRbeta CDR3 rearrangement, sequence reads were collapsed and filtered. For each sample, productive Simpson clonality was calculated by taking the square root of Simpson's diversity index across productive rearrangements. Sourced from immuneACCESS, this table was stored by TCRdb with only in-frame sequences that have V and J called. A share of the clones is absent; for the studies checked, an unresolved V gene accounts for under half, and the remainder has no known explanation. That table gives V, J and clone size, and the DNA gave D and trimming. The sample table contains 150,000 to 200,000 clones; only one count was recorded for approximately 90% of them. The leading ten clones occupy roughly 24% of the sample.

The sequence derives from a man between 60 and 70 years old with acute or convalescent COVID-19. The chain uses TRBV10-3 and TRBJ1-1; 7 middle bases align to TRBD1. The source material was peripheral blood. The nucleotide sequence reads as follows: TGTGCCATCAGCTCCACAGGGGACTCTGAAGCTTTCTTT. It codes for CAISSTGDSEAFF.